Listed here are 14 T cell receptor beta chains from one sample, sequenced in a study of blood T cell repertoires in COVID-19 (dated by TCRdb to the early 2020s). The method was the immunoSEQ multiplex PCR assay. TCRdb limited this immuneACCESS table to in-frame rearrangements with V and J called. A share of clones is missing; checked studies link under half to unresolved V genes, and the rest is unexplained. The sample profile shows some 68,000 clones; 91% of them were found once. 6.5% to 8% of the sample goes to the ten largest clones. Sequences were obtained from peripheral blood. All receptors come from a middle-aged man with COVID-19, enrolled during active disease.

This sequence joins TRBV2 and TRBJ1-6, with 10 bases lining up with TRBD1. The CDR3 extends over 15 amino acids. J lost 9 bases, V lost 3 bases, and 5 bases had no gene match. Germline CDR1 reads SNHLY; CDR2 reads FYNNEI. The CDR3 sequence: CASSEEDRGRSPLHF. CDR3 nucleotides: TGTGCCAGCAGTGAGGAAGACAGGGGGCGTTCACCCCTCCACTTT. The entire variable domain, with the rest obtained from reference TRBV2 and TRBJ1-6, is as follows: EPEVTQTPSHQVTQMGQEVILRCVPISNHLYFYWYRQILGQKVEFLVSFYNNEISEKSEIFDDQFSVERPDGSNFTLKIRSTKLEDSAMYFCASSEEDRGRSPLHFGNGTRLTVT.

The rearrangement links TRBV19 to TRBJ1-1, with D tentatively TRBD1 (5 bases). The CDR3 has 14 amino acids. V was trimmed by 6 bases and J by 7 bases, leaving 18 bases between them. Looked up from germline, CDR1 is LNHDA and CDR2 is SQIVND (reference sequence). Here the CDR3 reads CASSLPGLRIEAFF. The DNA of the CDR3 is TGTGCCAGTAGCCTACCGGGACTCCGGATTGAAGCTTTCTTT.

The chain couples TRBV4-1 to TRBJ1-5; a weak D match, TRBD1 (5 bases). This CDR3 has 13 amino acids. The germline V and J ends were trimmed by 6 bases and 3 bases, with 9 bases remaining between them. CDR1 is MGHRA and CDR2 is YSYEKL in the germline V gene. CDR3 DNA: TGCGCCAGCAGGGCGGGGCCCAATCAGCCCCAGCATTTT. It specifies CASRAGPNQPQHF.

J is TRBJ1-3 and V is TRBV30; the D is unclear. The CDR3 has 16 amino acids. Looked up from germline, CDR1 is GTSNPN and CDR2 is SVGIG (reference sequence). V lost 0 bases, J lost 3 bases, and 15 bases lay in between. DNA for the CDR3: TGTGCCTGGAGTGTCGGGTTGTTTGGAGTTGGAAACACCATATATTTT. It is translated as CAWSVGLFGVGNTIYF. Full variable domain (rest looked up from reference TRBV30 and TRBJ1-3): SQTIHQWPATLVQPVGSPLSLECTVEGTSNPNLYWYRQAAGRGLQLLFYSVGIGQISSEVPQNLSASRPQDRQFILSSKKLLLSDSGFYLCAWSVGLFGVGNTIYFGEGSWLTVV.

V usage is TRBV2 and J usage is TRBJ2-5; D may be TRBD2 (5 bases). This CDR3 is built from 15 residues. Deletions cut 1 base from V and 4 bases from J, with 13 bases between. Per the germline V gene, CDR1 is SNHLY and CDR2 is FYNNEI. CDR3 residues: CASSEGRSELETQYF. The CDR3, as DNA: TGTGCCAGCAGTGAAGGGAGGAGCGAGCTAGAGACCCAGTACTTC. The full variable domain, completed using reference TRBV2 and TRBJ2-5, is EPEVTQTPSHQVTQMGQEVILRCVPISNHLYFYWYRQILGQKVEFLVSFYNNEISEKSEIFDDQFSVERPDGSNFTLKIRSTKLEDSAMYFCASSEGRSELETQYFGPGTRLLVL.

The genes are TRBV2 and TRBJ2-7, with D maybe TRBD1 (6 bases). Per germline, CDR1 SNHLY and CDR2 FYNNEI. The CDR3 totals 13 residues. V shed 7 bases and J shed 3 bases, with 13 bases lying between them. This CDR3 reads CASTGQSFYEQYF. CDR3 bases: TGTGCCAGCACAGGACAGTCTTTCTACGAGCAGTACTTC. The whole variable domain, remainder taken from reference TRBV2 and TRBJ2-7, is EPEVTQTPSHQVTQMGQEVILRCVPISNHLYFYWYRQILGQKVEFLVSFYNNEISEKSEIFDDQFSVERPDGSNFTLKIRSTKLEDSAMYFCASTGQSFYEQYFGPGTRLTVT.

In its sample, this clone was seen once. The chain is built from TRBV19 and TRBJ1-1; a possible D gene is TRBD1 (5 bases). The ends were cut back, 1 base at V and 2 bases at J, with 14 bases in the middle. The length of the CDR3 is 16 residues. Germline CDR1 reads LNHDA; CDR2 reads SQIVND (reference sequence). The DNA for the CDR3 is TGTGCCAGTAGTATAGGAGATCGACAGCCCAACACTGAAGCTTTCTTT. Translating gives CASSIGDRQPNTEAFF.

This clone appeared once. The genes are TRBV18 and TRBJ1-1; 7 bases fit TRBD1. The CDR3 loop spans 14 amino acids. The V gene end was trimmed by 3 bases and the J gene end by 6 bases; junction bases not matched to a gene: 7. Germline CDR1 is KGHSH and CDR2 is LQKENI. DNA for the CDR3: TGTGCCAGCTCACCGGGGGACAGACGAGCTGAAGCTTTCTTT. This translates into CASSPGDRRAEAFF.

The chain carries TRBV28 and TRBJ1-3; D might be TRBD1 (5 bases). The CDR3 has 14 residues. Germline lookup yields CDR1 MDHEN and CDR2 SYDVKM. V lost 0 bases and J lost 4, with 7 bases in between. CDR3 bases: TGTGCCAGCAGTTTATGGGACAACGGAAACACCATATATTTT. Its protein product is CASSLWDNGNTIYF. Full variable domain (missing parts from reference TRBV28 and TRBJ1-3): DVKVTQSSRYLVKRTGEKVFLECVQDMDHENMFWYRQDPGLGLRLIYFSYDVKMKEKGDIPEGYSVSREKKERFSLILESASTNQTSMYLCASSLWDNGNTIYFGEGSWLTVV.

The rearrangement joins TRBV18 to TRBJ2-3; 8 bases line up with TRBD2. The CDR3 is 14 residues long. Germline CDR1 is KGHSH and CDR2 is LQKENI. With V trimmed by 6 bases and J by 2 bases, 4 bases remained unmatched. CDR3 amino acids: CASSRRGDTDTQYF. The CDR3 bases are TGTGCCAGCTCCCGGCGGGGGGACACAGATACGCAGTATTTT.

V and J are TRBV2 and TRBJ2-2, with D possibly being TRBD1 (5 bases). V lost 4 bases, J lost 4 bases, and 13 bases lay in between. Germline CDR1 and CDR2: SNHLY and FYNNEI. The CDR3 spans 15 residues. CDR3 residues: CASSANRPTTGELFF. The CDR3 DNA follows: TGTGCCAGCAGTGCTAACAGGCCGACCACCGGGGAGCTGTTTTTT. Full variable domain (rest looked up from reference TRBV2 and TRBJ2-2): EPEVTQTPSHQVTQMGQEVILRCVPISNHLYFYWYRQILGQKVEFLVSFYNNEISEKSEIFDDQFSVERPDGSNFTLKIRSTKLEDSAMYFCASSANRPTTGELFFGEGSRLTVL.

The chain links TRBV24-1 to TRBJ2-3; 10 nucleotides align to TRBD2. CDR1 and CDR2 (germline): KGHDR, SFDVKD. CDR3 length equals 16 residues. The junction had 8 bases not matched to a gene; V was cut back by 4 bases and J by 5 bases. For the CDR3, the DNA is TGTGCCACCAGTGAGTTAAGCGGGGGGGCGGGAGATACGCAGTATTTT. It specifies CATSELSGGAGDTQYF.

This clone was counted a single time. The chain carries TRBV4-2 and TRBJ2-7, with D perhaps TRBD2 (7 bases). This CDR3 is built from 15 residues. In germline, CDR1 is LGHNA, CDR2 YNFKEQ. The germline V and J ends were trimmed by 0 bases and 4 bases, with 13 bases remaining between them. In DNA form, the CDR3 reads TGTGCCAGCAGCCAAGACGGGGGGCTTTGGTACGAGCAGTACTTC. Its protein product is CASSQDGGLWYEQYF.

The CDR3 nucleotides read TGTGCCAGCAGTGGATGGGGGACAGGGGACAATCAGCCCCAGCATTTT. Its protein product is CASSGWGTGDNQPQHF. The V and J genes are TRBV6-2 or TRBV6-3 and TRBJ1-5; 10 bases fit TRBD1. Germline V gene sequence: CDR1 MNHEY, CDR2 SVGEGT. The CDR3 extends over 16 amino acids. Unmatched junction bases numbered 7, after V lost 5 bases and J lost 3 bases.